This T cell receptor beta chain is from a study of T-cell reconstitution after alpha-beta-depleted transplantation in children. Germline V gene data show CDR1 as MNHEY and CDR2 as SVGAGI. The CDR3 has 16 amino acids. V dropped 2 bases and J dropped 2; count of bases not matched to a gene: 6. Molecular barcoding with unique molecular identifiers was used for the TCRbeta library. TCRdb analysed the PCR reads with MiXCR anew, one entry per CDR3 protein. Seen here are some 520,000 distinct CDR3 sequences, approximately 32% observed once, and the top ten hold more than 2%. This clonotype occurred a few times.

The material was PBMCs from the stem cell graft donor, obtained from the stem cell graft. The sequence came from a human donor who donated a stem cell graft to a child with aplastic anemia. This chain joins TRBV6-5 and TRBJ1-5; 7 bases agree with TRBD1. The CDR3 reads CASSYPGQQRNQPQHF. The CDR3 DNA sequence: TGTGCCAGCAGTTACCCGGGACAGCAACGCAATCAGCCCCAGCATTTT.